The clone carrying this T cell receptor beta chain was observed once. No antigen is known for it. These data originate in a study of prognosis after radiotherapy for stage I lung cancer. At the level of the study: Individuals with stage I non-small cell lung cancer joined the cohort between early 2018 and 2019.

Genomic DNA provided the template from which TCR beta CDR3 was amplified by two-round multiplex PCR. Specific primers for each TRBV and TRBJ gene were what first-round PCR used. TCRdb redid the calling of the multiplex PCR reads with MiXCR, one entry per CDR3 protein. The top ten hold approximately 23% of the sample, which has 20,000 or so distinct CDR3 sequences, about 27% seen once. Germline V CDR1 and CDR2: SNHLY, FYNNEI. The CDR3 covers 13 residues. The germline V and J ends were trimmed by 4 bases and 10 bases, with 14 bases remaining between them. Notes on the study in general: Stereotactic body radiation therapy was followed by fewer unique TCR clones, median about 10,000 versus 6,900. When patients developed distant metastases, their Shannon entropy after stereotactic body radiation therapy was lower.

The chain combines TRBV2 with TRBJ1-5; no clear D. This sequence originates from a donor over 45 with non-small cell lung cancer. Specimen: PBMCs, collected before or after stereotactic body radiation therapy (not recorded which). CDR3 in DNA: TGTGCCAGCAGTGGCGCCGAGGGCTATCCCCAGCATTTT. This encodes CASSGAEGYPQHF.